Listed here are 2 T cell receptor beta chains from one sample, sequenced in a study of shared clonotypes between healthy human individuals. The method was immunoSEQ multiplex PCR; TCRdb's version includes in-frame clones alone and lacks a portion of them. The table records approximately 590,000 clones, just under 97% of them present only once. Naive CD8 cells were CD45RO-negative, positively selected for CCR7, excluding terminally differentiated effector memory CD45RA+ cells. The source material was naive CD8+ T cells sorted from blood. The receptors were gathered from a woman in her 30s in good health.

The rearrangement joins TRBV5-4 to TRBJ2-3, with D unclear. The germline V gene has CDR1 SGHNT and CDR2 YYREEE (reference sequence). The V end lost 4 bases, the J end lost 2 bases, and 14 bases lay between the germline ends. The CDR3 has 15 amino acids. The CDR3 nucleotides read TGTGCCAGCAGCCAGGATCAACCGGACACAGATACGCAGTATTTT. Its translation: CASSQDQPDTDTQYF. The variable domain in full, completed from reference TRBV5-4 and TRBJ2-3, reads ETGVTQSPTHLIKTRGQQVTLRCSSQSGHNTVSWYQQALGQGPQFIFQYYREEENGRGNFPPRFSGLQFPNYSSELNVNALELDDSALYLCASSQDQPDTDTQYFGPGTRLTVL.

The rearrangement links TRBV9 to TRBJ2-1; D might be TRBD2 (5 bases). The CDR3 consists of 15 residues. Germline values: CDR1 SGDLS, CDR2 YYNGEE. Between the trimmed V and J ends, which lost 0 bases and 3 bases, there was a span of 10 bases. In nucleotides, the CDR3 is TGTGCCAGCAGCGTAGGAGCGGATTTCTACAATGAGCAGTTCTTC. Its protein product is CASSVGADFYNEQFF.